Below, 17 T cell receptor beta chains from the same sample are listed, as sequenced in a study of blood T cell repertoires in COVID-19. The repertoire was sequenced with immunoSEQ multiplex PCR; TCRdb's copy has only in-frame clones and lacks some. Of over 55,000 clones in the sample, over 80% are singletons; the top ten hold approximately 8%. Sample: peripheral blood. Receptors originate from a man in his fifties or sixties with active COVID-19.

Details on this clone: Other DNA sequences in the sample encode the same CDR3. This sequence joins TRBV27 and TRBJ2-3; 7 bases line up with TRBD1. Germline CDR1 MNHEY, CDR2 SMNVEV (reference sequence). This CDR3 contains 14 residues. The V segment lost 3 bases and the J segment 1 base; nucleotides outside the gene matches: 1. The CDR3 DNA follows: TGTGCCAGCAGTTTCGGGACAGGCACAGATACGCAGTATTTT. As protein: CASSFGTGTDTQYF.

The chain links TRBV7-2 to TRBJ1-2, with 8 bases fitting TRBD1. J was trimmed by 3 bases and V by 5 bases; bases with no gene match: 2. Germline V gene lookup returns CDR1 SGHTA and CDR2 FQGNSA. The CDR3 is 13 residues long. CDR3 residues: CASSPGGHYGYTF. CDR3 nucleotides: TGTGCCAGCAGCCCAGGGGGCCACTATGGCTACACCTTC.

V usage is TRBV7-9 and J usage is TRBJ2-3; D might be TRBD1 (6 bases). There are 15 residues in the CDR3. Germline values: CDR1 SEHNR, CDR2 FQNEAQ (reference sequence). V was cut by 5 bases and J by 1 base, with 13 bases left in between. DNA of the CDR3: TGTGCCAGCAGCCCTGGGGCAGGGGGCACAGATACGCAGTATTTT. Protein: CASSPGAGGTDTQYF. Based on the CDR3 plus reference TRBV7-9 and TRBJ2-3, the full variable domain is DTGVSQNPRHKITKRGQNVTFRCDPISEHNRLYWYRQTLGQGPEFLTYFQNEAQLEKSRLLSDRFSAERPKGSFSTLEIQRTEQGDSAMYLCASSPGAGGTDTQYFGPGTRLTVL.

The chain employs TRBV30 and TRBJ2-7; D not resolved. Trimming stripped 0 bases from V and 0 bases from J, with 9 bases between. The CDR3 spans 14 residues. Germline V gene data show CDR1 as GTSNPN and CDR2 as SVGIG (reference sequence). CDR3 bases: TGTGCCTGGAGTGTAGTCAGGTCCTCCTACGAGCAGTACTTC. It specifies CAWSVVRSSYEQYF.

The chain combines TRBV6-6 with TRBJ1-5; D is uncertain. V lost 3 bases and J 4 bases, leaving 7 bases between the germline ends. The germline V gene encodes CDR1 MNHNY and CDR2 SVGAGI (reference sequence). This CDR3 region has 13 residues. The chain's CDR3 is CASSYNGNQPQHF. The DNA for the CDR3 is TGTGCCAGCAGTTATAACGGGAATCAGCCCCAGCATTTT.

V and J are TRBV3-1 (or the pseudogene TRBV3-2) and TRBJ2-1, with a possible D match to TRBD1 (5 bases). With 1 base removed from V and 3 bases from J, the gap between germline ends came to 19 bases. CDR1 and CDR2 from the germline V gene are LGHDT and YNNKEL (reference sequence). This CDR3 has 18 amino acids. CDR3 nucleotide sequence: TGTGCCAGCAGCCAAGTTATAGACGGCCTAGGGGTCTACAATGAGCAGTTCTTC. Translation: CASSQVIDGLGVYNEQFF.

This clone was observed once. The V call is TRBV6-5, the J call TRBJ1-5, with 7 bases lining up with TRBD1. Germline values: CDR1 MNHEY, CDR2 SVGAGI. This CDR3 contains 14 residues. V shed 8 bases, J shed 6 bases, and the junction held 10 bases outside the gene matches. The CDR3 sequence: CASLVLQGSQPQHF. The CDR3 DNA reads TGTGCCAGCCTTGTCCTACAGGGGAGTCAGCCCCAGCATTTT.

The chain is built from TRBV5-1 and TRBJ2-5, with 8 bases that match TRBD2. Trimming removed 3 bases from V and 4 bases from J; junction bases left unmatched: 5. This CDR3 is 14 amino acids long. Germline loops: CDR1 SGHRS, CDR2 YFSETQ. CDR3 in amino acids: CASSYGGARETQYF. The CDR3 DNA follows: TGCGCCAGCAGCTACGGGGGGGCGAGAGAGACCCAGTACTTC.

V gene TRBV18 combines with J gene TRBJ2-1; 7 nucleotides agree with TRBD1. This CDR3 comprises 16 residues. The ends lost 4 bases at V and 3 bases at J; junction bases unmatched: 9. Germline CDR1 KGHSH, CDR2 LQKENI. CDR3 bases: TGTGCCAGCTCACGACTGACCGGACAGGACTACAATGAGCAGTTCTTC. The encoded protein is CASSRLTGQDYNEQFF.

The chain has TRBV5-6 and TRBJ2-3, with no clear D. Germline assignment: CDR1 SGHDT and CDR2 YYEEEE. The V and J ends lost 4 bases and 0 bases respectively, with 9 bases between them. The CDR3 contains 14 residues. CDR3: CASSQLTSTDTQYF. CDR3 coding DNA: TGTGCCAGCAGCCAACTCACTAGCACAGATACGCAGTATTTT.

The gene calls are TRBV6-2 or TRBV6-3 and TRBJ1-1; D gene uncertain. V lost 0 bases to trimming and J lost 6 bases, with 23 bases between them. The CDR3 loop spans 18 amino acids. Germline assignment: CDR1 MNHEY and CDR2 SVGEGT. This chain's CDR3 is CASSYSKRYLEGIPEAFF. CDR3 coding DNA: TGTGCCAGCAGTTACTCGAAACGTTATCTGGAGGGAATTCCTGAAGCTTTCTTT.

The chain carries TRBV15 and TRBJ2-5; 7 nucleotides match TRBD2. Germline values: CDR1 LNHNV, CDR2 YYDKDF (reference sequence). V trimming: 3 bases; J trimming: 5 bases; junction bases outside the gene matches: 6. The CDR3 loop spans 14 amino acids. In DNA, the CDR3 is TGTGCCACCAGCAGGGGAGGGGCTGGGGAGACCCAGTACTTC. Protein: CATSRGGAGETQYF.

This clone was seen only once. The chain employs TRBV9 and TRBJ2-3; TRBD2 agrees at 7 bases. This CDR3 is 17 amino acids long. Germline loops: CDR1 SGDLS, CDR2 YYNGEE. V was pared by 0 bases and J by 0 bases, with 7 bases of the junction left unmatched. The CDR3: CASSVDMGGSSTDTQYF. DNA of the CDR3: TGTGCCAGCAGCGTAGATATGGGCGGGAGTAGCACAGATACGCAGTATTTT.

V gene TRBV6-5 combines with J gene TRBJ2-1; TRBD1 might be the D (5 bases). CDR3 length: 15 amino acids. The germline V gene has CDR1 MNHEY and CDR2 SVGAGI. V gave up 6 bases and J gave up 7 bases, with 19 bases separating them. The CDR3 here is CASRTAGRSSNEQFF. Here the CDR3 DNA reads TGTGCCAGCAGAACCGCAGGGCGCTCGAGTAATGAGCAGTTCTTC.

This chain uses TRBV5-6 with TRBJ2-7, with TRBD1 identical over 9 bases. This CDR3 is built from 15 residues. Unmatched junction bases numbered 8, after V lost 4 bases and J lost 3 bases. CDR1 SGHDT and CDR2 YYEEEE come from the germline V gene. The CDR3 DNA sequence: TGTGCCAGCAGCCCAACAGGGGGCGGGTACTACGAGCAGTACTTC. This sequence encodes CASSPTGGGYYEQYF.

The chain has TRBV18 and TRBJ1-2; a possible D gene is TRBD1 (5 bases). V was clipped by 4 bases and J by 4 bases, with 10 bases between them. Germline V CDR1 and CDR2: KGHSH, LQKENI. The CDR3 spans 13 residues. CDR3 in amino acids: CASSQDSIYGYTF. The CDR3 bases are TGTGCCAGCTCACAAGACAGCATCTATGGCTACACCTTC.

This chain connects TRBV19 to TRBJ2-7; 9 nucleotides agree with TRBD2. This CDR3 spans 15 amino acids. Germline V gene sequence: CDR1 LNHDA, CDR2 SQIVND (reference sequence). The trim removed 4 bases at V and 3 bases at J, leaving 7 bases unmatched. CDR3: CASSNSGTSIYEQYF. Written as DNA, the CDR3 is TGTGCCAGTAGTAATTCCGGGACTAGCATCTACGAGCAGTACTTC.